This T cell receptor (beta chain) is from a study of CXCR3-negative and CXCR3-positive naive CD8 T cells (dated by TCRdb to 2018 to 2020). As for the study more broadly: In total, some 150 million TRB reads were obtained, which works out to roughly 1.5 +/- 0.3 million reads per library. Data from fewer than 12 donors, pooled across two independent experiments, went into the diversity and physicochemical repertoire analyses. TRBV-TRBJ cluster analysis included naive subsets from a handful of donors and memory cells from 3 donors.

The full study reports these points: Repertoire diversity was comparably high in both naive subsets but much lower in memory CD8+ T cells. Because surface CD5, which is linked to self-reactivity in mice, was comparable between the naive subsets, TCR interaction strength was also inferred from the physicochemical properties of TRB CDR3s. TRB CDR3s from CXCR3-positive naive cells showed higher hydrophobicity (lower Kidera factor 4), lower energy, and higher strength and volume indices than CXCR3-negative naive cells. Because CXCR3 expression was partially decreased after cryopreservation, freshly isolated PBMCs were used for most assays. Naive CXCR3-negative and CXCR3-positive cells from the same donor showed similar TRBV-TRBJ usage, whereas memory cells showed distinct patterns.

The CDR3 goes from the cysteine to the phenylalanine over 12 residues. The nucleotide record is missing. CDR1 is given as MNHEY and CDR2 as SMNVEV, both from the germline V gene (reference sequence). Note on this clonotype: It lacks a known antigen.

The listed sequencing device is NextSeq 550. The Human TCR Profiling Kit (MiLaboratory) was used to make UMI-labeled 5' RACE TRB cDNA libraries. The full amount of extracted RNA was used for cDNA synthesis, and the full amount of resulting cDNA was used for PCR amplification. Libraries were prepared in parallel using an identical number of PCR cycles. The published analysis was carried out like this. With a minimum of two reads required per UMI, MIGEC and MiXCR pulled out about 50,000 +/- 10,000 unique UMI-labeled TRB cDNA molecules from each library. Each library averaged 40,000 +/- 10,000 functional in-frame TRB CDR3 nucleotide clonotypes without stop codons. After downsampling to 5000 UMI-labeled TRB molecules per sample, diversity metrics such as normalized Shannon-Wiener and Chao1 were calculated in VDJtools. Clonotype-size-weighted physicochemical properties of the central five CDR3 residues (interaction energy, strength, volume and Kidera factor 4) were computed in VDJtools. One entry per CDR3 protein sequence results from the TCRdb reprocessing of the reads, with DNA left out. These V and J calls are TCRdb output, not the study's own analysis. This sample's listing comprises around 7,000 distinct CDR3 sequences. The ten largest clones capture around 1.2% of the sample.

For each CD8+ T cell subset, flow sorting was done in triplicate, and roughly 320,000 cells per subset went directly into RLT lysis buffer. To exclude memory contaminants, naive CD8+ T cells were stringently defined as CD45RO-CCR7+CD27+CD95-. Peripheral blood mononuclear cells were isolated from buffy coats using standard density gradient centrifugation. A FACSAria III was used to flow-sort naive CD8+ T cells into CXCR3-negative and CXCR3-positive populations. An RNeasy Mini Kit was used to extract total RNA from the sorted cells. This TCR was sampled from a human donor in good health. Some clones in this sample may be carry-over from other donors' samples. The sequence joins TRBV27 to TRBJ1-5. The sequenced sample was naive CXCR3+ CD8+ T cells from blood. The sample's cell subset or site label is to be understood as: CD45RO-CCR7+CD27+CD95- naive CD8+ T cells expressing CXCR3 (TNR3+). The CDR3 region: CASSYGWGPQHF.